Following are 20 T cell receptor beta chains from one sample sequenced in a study of PD-1 blockade in classical Hodgkin lymphoma. Sequenced by immunoSEQ multiplex PCR; TCRdb stores in-frame clones only, minus some. The sample contains approximately 29,000 clones, roughly 80% of which appear only once. Time point meaning: cycle 4 day 1 (C4D1), after less than 7 weeks of nivolumab. Each and every patient relapsed after autologous stem cell transplantation, and patients got differing brentuximab vedotin exposure. Magnetic negative selection was used to purify CD4+ T cells from thawed PBMCs. The sequencing used CD4+ T cells from blood, collected before the fourth cycle of nivolumab. The source is a human donor with classical Hodgkin lymphoma.

The genes are TRBV6-6 and TRBJ2-7; 7 bases line up with TRBD2. Trimming cost V 6 bases and J 5 bases; bases outside gene matches: 16. The CDR3 is 16 amino acids. CDR1 and CDR2 (germline): MNHNY, SVGAGI (reference sequence). CDR3 sequence reads: CASRPPWAGDYDEQYF. CDR3 DNA sequence: TGTGCCAGCAGGCCCCCCTGGGCGGGAGACTACGACGAGCAGTACTTC.

CDR3 sequence reads: CAISESGQGNTEAFF. DNA for the CDR3: TGTGCCATCAGTGAGTCGGGCCAGGGGAACACTGAAGCTTTCTTT. The chain has TRBV10-3 and TRBJ1-1; TRBD1 might be the D (5 bases). Deletions cut 0 bases from V and 1 base from J, with 9 bases between. The CDR3 extends over 15 amino acids. Germline V gives CDR1 ENHRY, CDR2 SYGVKD.

The CDR3 loop reads CASSDRVGYTF. The CDR3 DNA sequence: TGTGCCAGCAGTGACAGGGTCGGCTACACCTTC. The rearrangement links TRBV28 to TRBJ1-2, with 7 nucleotides matching TRBD1. The CDR3 contains 11 residues. V lost 5 bases and J lost 8; bases outside the gene matches: 2. CDR1 is MDHEN and CDR2 is SYDVKM in the germline V gene.

V gene TRBV5-1 combines with J gene TRBJ1-1, with 11 positions matching TRBD1. Unmatched junction bases numbered 4, after V lost 4 bases and J lost 5 bases. The CDR3 consists of 14 residues. Germline assignment: CDR1 SGHRS and CDR2 YFSETQ. CDR3 residues: CASSRDRGNTEAFF. DNA of the CDR3: TGCGCCAGCAGCCGGGACAGGGGGAATACTGAAGCTTTCTTT.

The rearrangement joins TRBV5-1 to TRBJ1-1; a weak D match, TRBD1 (5 bases). V was clipped by 3 bases and J by 1 base, with 10 bases between them. CDR1 and CDR2 from the germline V gene are SGHRS and YFSETQ. The CDR3 is 14 residues long. The CDR3 loop reads CASSSGTANTEAFF. The CDR3 DNA follows: TGCGCCAGCAGCTCCGGGACGGCGAACACTGAAGCTTTCTTT.

This clone was counted a few times. This chain links TRBV5-1 with TRBJ1-6, with D uncertain. This CDR3 region has 15 residues. V lost 3 bases and J 5 bases, leaving 12 bases between the germline ends. Per the germline V gene, CDR1 is SGHRS and CDR2 is YFSETQ. DNA for the CDR3: TGCGCCAGCAGCTCCGTCGGGGATGATAATTCACCCCTCCACTTT. This gives the protein CASSSVGDDNSPLHF.

This clone was seen a handful of times. V and J are TRBV28 and TRBJ1-2; 7 bases line up with TRBD1. The CDR3 runs 14 residues. Trimming removed 2 bases from V and 7 bases from J; junction bases left unmatched: 7. Per germline, CDR1 MDHEN and CDR2 SYDVKM. The CDR3 loop is CASSLESGGRGYTF. For the CDR3, the DNA is TGTGCCAGCAGTTTAGAGTCAGGGGGTCGTGGCTACACCTTC.

The gene calls are TRBV7-2 and TRBJ2-7; 8 nucleotides align to TRBD1. J gave up 1 base and V 4 bases, and 6 bases lay outside the gene matches. CDR1 SGHTA and CDR2 FQGNSA come from the germline V gene. CDR3 length: 15 residues. The CDR3 region is CASSWSTGGSYEQYF. The CDR3 nucleotides are TGTGCCAGCAGCTGGAGTACAGGGGGGTCCTACGAGCAGTACTTC. The complete variable domain, with remaining parts taken from reference TRBV7-2 and TRBJ2-7, reads GAGVSQSPSNKVTEKGKDVELRCDPISGHTALYWYRQSLGQGLEFLIYFQGNSAPDKSGLPSDRFSAERTGGSVSTLTIQRTQQEDSAVYLCASSWSTGGSYEQYFGPGTRLTVT.

The chain has TRBV5-1 and TRBJ2-2, with 7 positions matching TRBD1. Germline assignment: CDR1 SGHRS and CDR2 YFSETQ. The CDR3 extends over 14 amino acids. J was trimmed by 6 bases and V by 4 bases; bases with no gene match: 6. CDR3 sequence: CASSNQTGSGELFF. In nucleotides, the CDR3 is TGCGCCAGCAGCAACCAGACAGGGTCCGGGGAGCTGTTTTTT.

This clone came up a few times. The chain is built from TRBV4-2 and TRBJ2-5, with 9 bases that match TRBD2. The ends lost 0 bases at V and 2 bases at J; junction bases unmatched: 1. The CDR3 is 15 residues long. CDR1 is LGHNA, CDR2 YNFKEQ, per germline. The CDR3: CASSQETSGQETQYF. In DNA, the CDR3 is TGTGCCAGCAGCCAAGAGACTAGCGGACAAGAGACCCAGTACTTC.

The chain has TRBV10-3 and TRBJ1-1, with unresolved D. Trimming pared 2 bases from V and 4 bases from J, leaving 11 bases between. The CDR3 has 14 amino acids. The V gene's germline CDR1 is ENHRY and CDR2 SYGVKD. The CDR3 DNA sequence: TGTGCCATCAGTGAGGCCAGCCCAGCCACTGAAGCTTTCTTT. Its translation is CAISEASPATEAFF.

This rearrangement joins TRBV11-2 to TRBJ1-1, with 8 bases matching TRBD1. Germline lookup yields CDR1 SGHAT and CDR2 FQNNGV. CDR3 length: 17 amino acids. V trimming: 2 bases; J trimming: 6 bases; junction bases outside the gene matches: 14. CDR3 residues: CASSLYGAGGEGAEAFF. CDR3 DNA sequence: TGTGCCAGCAGCTTATATGGGGCAGGGGGCGAGGGGGCTGAAGCTTTCTTT.

The genes are TRBV12-2 and TRBJ1-2. TRBV12-2 is a pseudogene. This CDR3 region has 16 residues. CDR3 amino acids: CASRLGGLAGGEGYTF. The CDR3 nucleotides read TGTGCAAGTCGCTTAGGAGGTCTCGCGGGGGGCGAGGGCTACACCTTC.

This clone showed up just once. V and J are TRBV5-5 and TRBJ2-1, with TRBD2 matching 8 bases. CDR1 is SGHKS and CDR2 is YYEKEE in the germline V gene (reference sequence). J was trimmed by 4 bases and V by 7 bases; bases with no gene match: 13. The CDR3 is 16 residues long. CDR3 residues: CASSPAASGLYNEQFF. In DNA form, the CDR3 reads TGTGCCAGCTCCCCCGCGGCTAGCGGGCTTTACAATGAGCAGTTCTTC. Full variable domain (remainder filled in from reference TRBV5-5 and TRBJ2-1): DAGVTQSPTHLIKTRGQQVTLRCSPISGHKSVSWYQQVLGQGPQFIFQYYEKEERGRGNFPDRFSARQFPNYSSELNVNALLLGDSALYLCASSPAASGLYNEQFFGPGTRLTVL.

This chain links TRBV6-5 with TRBJ2-7; D unresolved. V lost 6 bases and J lost 0, with 12 bases in between. Germline V gene sequence: CDR1 MNHEY, CDR2 SVGAGI. This CDR3 has 14 residues. The CDR3 bases are TGTGCCAGCAGACTGGACCGGATCTCCTACGAGCAGTACTTC. Encoded protein: CASRLDRISYEQYF.

This clone appeared once. This chain connects TRBV5-1 to TRBJ2-5; D not resolved. V lost 0 bases and J 1 base, leaving 13 bases between the germline ends. Germline V lookup: CDR1 SGHRS, CDR2 YFSETQ. This CDR3 comprises 16 residues. CDR3 sequence reads: CASSLVPAASQETQYF. CDR3 coding DNA: TGCGCCAGCAGCTTGGTCCCAGCAGCTAGCCAAGAGACCCAGTACTTC.

The chain has TRBV19 and TRBJ1-1; TRBD1 matches at 10 bases. Germline trimming cut 5 bases from V and 5 bases from J; bases unmatched to any gene: 8. The CDR3 runs to 15 residues. Germline CDR1 is LNHDA and CDR2 is SQIVND (reference sequence). The chain's CDR3 is CASSLRQGAGTEAFF. CDR3 DNA sequence: TGTGCCAGTAGTCTTAGACAGGGGGCTGGGACTGAAGCTTTCTTT.

The rearrangement joins TRBV4-2 to TRBJ1-4; possibly TRBD1 for D (5 bases). V lost 0 bases to trimming and J lost 1 base, with 9 bases between them. The CDR3 extends over 16 amino acids. Germline assignment: CDR1 LGHNA and CDR2 YNFKEQ. The CDR3 nucleotides read TGTGCCAGCAGCCAAGAGGGGGTTGAAACTAATGAAAAACTGTTTTTT. Translation: CASSQEGVETNEKLFF.

The chain uses TRBV19 and TRBJ2-5; the match to TRBD1 covers 8 bases. Germline V gene sequence: CDR1 LNHDA, CDR2 SQIVND (reference sequence). V shed 1 base and J 3 bases; nucleotides not matched to a gene: 4. The length of the CDR3 is 15 residues. The CDR3 here is CASSIVGQGKETQYF. As DNA, the CDR3 is TGTGCCAGTAGTATAGTAGGACAGGGAAAAGAGACCCAGTACTTC.

Here the CDR3 reads CASTNGGELFF. The CDR3 DNA sequence: TGTGCCAGCACTAACGGCGGGGAGCTGTTTTTT. This chain links TRBV6-6 with TRBJ2-2; unclear D gene. This CDR3 has 11 residues. Trimming removed 7 bases from V and 7 bases from J, with 7 bases in between. CDR1 and CDR2 (germline): MNHNY, SVGAGI (reference sequence).